Below are 24 T cell receptor beta chains sequenced from a single sample in a study of shared T cell receptors in the human thymus (dated by TCRdb to about 2021). The method behind the library was the immunoSEQ multiplex PCR assay. In TCRdb, the immuneACCESS table is reduced to in-frame sequences with V and J assigned. These tables do not hold every clone; where another copy was compared, an unresolved V gene accounts for under half, and the others remain unexplained. The sample records over 350,000 clones, 85% to 95% of which are singletons. Together, the top ten hold approximately 0.02% of the sample. The material sequenced was thymocytes. Every receptor here comes from a human donor.

DNA of the CDR3: TGTGCCAGCAGACCAGATGGGGGATGGGTCTATGGCTACACCTTC. Its translation: CASRPDGGWVYGYTF. The chain is built from TRBV4-2 and TRBJ1-2; D might be TRBD1 (5 bases). The CDR3 is 15 residues long. Looked up from germline, CDR1 is LGHNA and CDR2 is YNFKEQ. The V end lost 6 bases, the J end lost 4 bases, and 18 bases lay between the germline ends.

The chain joins TRBV19 to TRBJ2-5; 13 nucleotides align to TRBD2. Germline CDR1 is LNHDA and CDR2 is SQIVND (reference sequence). The V segment lost 2 bases and the J segment 5 bases; nucleotides outside the gene matches: 11. The CDR3 length is 18 residues. CDR3 DNA sequence: TGTGCCAGTAGTATATGGTGGACTAGCGGGAGCGGTAAGGAGACCCAGTACTTC. This sequence encodes CASSIWWTSGSGKETQYF.

The V gene is TRBV5-4, the J gene TRBJ2-7; 8 bases agree with TRBD1. Trimming took 2 bases from V and 2 from J; bases not matched to a gene: 21. The length of the CDR3 is 20 residues. Germline CDR1 SGHNT, CDR2 YYREEE (reference sequence). The CDR3 reads CASSFNVKDRARTATYEQYF. The DNA for the CDR3 is TGTGCCAGCAGCTTCAATGTTAAGGACAGGGCACGAACCGCGACCTACGAGCAGTACTTC. Looking up the rest from reference TRBV5-4 and TRBJ2-7 gives the full variable domain: ETGVTQSPTHLIKTRGQQVTLRCSSQSGHNTVSWYQQALGQGPQFIFQYYREEENGRGNFPPRFSGLQFPNYSSELNVNALELDDSALYLCASSFNVKDRARTATYEQYFGPGTRLTVT.

This sequence joins TRBV28 and TRBJ2-7, with 9 bases matching TRBD2. The germline V gene has CDR1 MDHEN and CDR2 SYDVKM. Losses at the gene ends were 7 bases for V and 1 base for J; bases not matched to a gene: 17. The CDR3 totals 18 residues. The chain's CDR3 is CASNRREGSSRGSYEQYF. In DNA form, the CDR3 reads TGTGCCAGCAATAGGCGGGAGGGCTCTTCCCGTGGGTCCTACGAGCAGTACTTC.

The chain carries TRBV15 and TRBJ1-2, with D uncertain. V was clipped by 7 bases and J by 0 bases, with 15 bases between them. CDR1 is LNHNV, CDR2 YYDKDF, per germline (reference sequence). The CDR3 length is 15 residues. The DNA of the CDR3 is TGTGCCACCACCATGGCGGGGTCCCCTAACTATGGCTACACCTTC. Its protein product is CATTMAGSPNYGYTF.

V is TRBV4-3 and J is TRBJ2-4, with unresolved D. CDR3 length equals 20 residues. Trimming pared 0 bases from V and 0 bases from J, leaving 21 bases between. Germline CDR1 reads LGHNA; CDR2 reads YSLEER. The CDR3 loop reads CASSQDSSPPWLRAKNIQYF. CDR3 nucleotides: TGCGCCAGCAGCCAAGATTCGTCCCCCCCGTGGCTAAGAGCCAAAAACATTCAGTACTTC.

The chain couples TRBV7-8 to TRBJ2-3, with TRBD2 as a possible D gene (6 bases). Germline CDR1 and CDR2: SGHVS and FQNEAQ. The CDR3 is 17 amino acids. Trimming left V 1 base short and J 2 bases short, with 16 bases between. CDR3 protein: CASSLVPSAGSTDTQYF. The CDR3 DNA follows: TGTGCCAGCAGCTTAGTGCCTAGCGCCGGTTCCACAGATACGCAGTATTTT.

CDR3: CASPTVSHEQYF. CDR3 in DNA: TGTGCCAGCCCTACCGTCAGCCACGAGCAGTACTTC. The chain uses TRBV18 and TRBJ2-7; D is undetermined. CDR3 size: 12 residues. The V end was cut by 8 bases, the J end by 5 bases, with 13 bases between. Germline values: CDR1 KGHSH, CDR2 LQKENI.

This chain uses TRBV5-1 with TRBJ2-1; D uncertain. Germline V gene data show CDR1 as SGHRS and CDR2 as YFSETQ. The CDR3 covers 12 residues. Trimming took off 1 base at V and 7 bases at J, with 6 bases between the two ends. The DNA for the CDR3 is TGCGCCAGCAGCTTGAACCGGAATGAGCAGTTCTTC. As protein: CASSLNRNEQFF.

The chain recombines TRBV6-1 with TRBJ2-5, with TRBD2 as a possible D gene (6 bases). This CDR3 has 17 amino acids. Trimming pared 4 bases from V and 2 bases from J, leaving 20 bases between. Germline loops: CDR1 MNHNS, CDR2 SASEGT. CDR3 region: CASSGDLGGSEQETQYF. The CDR3 region has the DNA TGTGCCAGCAGTGGGGACCTTGGAGGGTCGGAACAAGAGACCCAGTACTTC.

J is TRBJ1-5 and V is TRBV15; D possibly corresponds to TRBD1 (6 bases). The CDR3 runs 15 residues. The ends were cut back, 0 bases at V and 6 bases at J, with 12 bases in the middle. The V gene's germline CDR1 is LNHNV and CDR2 YYDKDF (reference sequence). The DNA of the CDR3 is TGTGCCACCAGCAGAGATAGGGGGGTGGGTCAGCCCCAGCATTTT. Translated: CATSRDRGVGQPQHF.

The chain combines TRBV7-9 with TRBJ1-4, with unresolved D. Per germline, CDR1 SEHNR and CDR2 FQNEAQ (reference sequence). CDR3 length: 15 residues. V was shortened by 0 bases and J by 8 bases, with 13 bases between the two germline ends. The CDR3 DNA follows: TGTGCCAGCAGCTTAGCGCAGAGGGAGTGGGAAAAACTGTTTTTT. Translation: CASSLAQREWEKLFF.

V gene TRBV28 combines with J gene TRBJ2-7; D is perhaps TRBD2 (5 bases). The germline CDR1 and CDR2 sequences are MDHEN and SYDVKM. The germline V and J ends were trimmed by 5 bases and 1 base, with 18 bases remaining between them. The CDR3 has 16 residues. CDR3 sequence (DNA): TGTGCCAGCAGTCCGAGGGTCTCCCTCCCTTCCTACGAGCAGTACTTC. Residues: CASSPRVSLPSYEQYF.

This sequence joins TRBV2 and TRBJ2-7; the D call may be TRBD1 or TRBD2 (5 bases each). The V and J ends lost 7 bases and 2 bases respectively, with 12 bases between them. This CDR3 comprises 13 residues. Germline V lookup: CDR1 SNHLY, CDR2 FYNNEI. The CDR3 nucleotides are TGTGCCAGCATATGGGGGAGAACCTACGAGCAGTACTTC. This sequence encodes CASIWGRTYEQYF.

The count of this clone is one. This sequence joins TRBV7-9 and TRBJ2-7, with a tentative D call TRBD2 (5 bases). CDR3 size: 15 residues. The V end was cut by 7 bases, the J end by 2 bases, with 18 bases between. Germline CDR1 and CDR2: SEHNR and FQNEAQ (reference sequence). CDR3 DNA sequence: TGTGCCAGCACCCTACGGAGAGGGCGGCCCTACGAGCAGTACTTC. Translated: CASTLRRGRPYEQYF.

The genes are TRBV27 and TRBJ2-7, with no clear D. V dropped 8 bases and J dropped 6 bases, with 14 bases sitting between them. The germline V gene has CDR1 MNHEY and CDR2 SMNVEV (reference sequence). The CDR3 extends over 12 amino acids. CDR3 coding DNA: TGTGCCAGCGGATTGAACGATGGCGAGCAGTACTTC. Its translation is CASGLNDGEQYF.

The chain is built from TRBV27 and TRBJ2-7; 9 positions agree with TRBD1. The CDR3 is made up of 12 amino acids. Germline CDR1 is MNHEY and CDR2 is SMNVEV (reference sequence). V shed 7 bases and J 9 bases; nucleotides not matched to a gene: 7. CDR3 loop: CASNSGTGRQYF. The CDR3 nucleotides are TGTGCCAGCAACTCCGGGACAGGGAGGCAGTACTTC.

This chain connects TRBV13 to TRBJ2-1; weak D call: TRBD2 (6 bases). The CDR3 length is 16 residues. CDR1 and CDR2 from the germline V gene are PRHDT and FYEKMQ (reference sequence). V gave up 5 bases and J gave up 8 bases, with 22 bases separating them. The CDR3 DNA is TGTGCCAGCAGCCCACCCCGAACTAGCTCTATACATGAGCAGTTCTTC. Amino acid sequence: CASSPPRTSSIHEQFF.

The V and J genes are TRBV28 and TRBJ2-5; D remains ambiguous. V lost 2 bases, J lost 7 bases, and 17 bases lay in between. This CDR3 contains 15 residues. CDR1 MDHEN and CDR2 SYDVKM come from the germline V gene. CDR3 amino acids: CASSLAFLRQRTQYF. The CDR3 DNA follows: TGTGCCAGCAGTTTAGCATTCCTCAGACAAAGGACCCAGTACTTC.

This chain joins TRBV7-2 and TRBJ2-3; maybe TRBD2 (6 bases). V lost 0 bases and J lost 2, with 12 bases in between. The CDR3 loop spans 16 amino acids. CDR1 and CDR2 from the germline V gene are SGHTA and FQGNSA. CDR3 DNA sequence: TGTGCCAGCAGCTTAGCGCGGGACCCAGTCACAGATACGCAGTATTTT. This sequence encodes CASSLARDPVTDTQYF. Using reference TRBV7-2 and TRBJ2-3 for the parts outside the CDR3, the full variable domain is GAGVSQSPSNKVTEKGKDVELRCDPISGHTALYWYRQSLGQGLEFLIYFQGNSAPDKSGLPSDRFSAERTGGSVSTLTIQRTQQEDSAVYLCASSLARDPVTDTQYFGPGTRLTVL.

The chain employs TRBV15 and TRBJ2-5; D is possibly TRBD1 (6 bases). CDR1 is LNHNV and CDR2 is YYDKDF in the germline V gene (reference sequence). The CDR3 has 15 residues. Trimming took 9 bases from V and 5 from J, leaving 22 bases between them. Here the CDR3 reads CATTQNRGTRETQYF. CDR3 coding DNA: TGTGCCACTACCCAAAATAGGGGGACACGGGAGACCCAGTACTTC.

The V call is TRBV20-1, the J call TRBJ2-5, with D tentatively TRBD2 (5 bases). From germline, CDR1 is DFQATT and CDR2 SNEGSKA (reference sequence). The CDR3 spans 11 residues. Trimming cost V 0 bases and J 10 bases, with 9 bases left between them. The CDR3 DNA is TGCAGTGCTAGAGATCATGGAGGCCAGTACTTC. Residues: CSARDHGGQYF.

The genes are TRBV10-3 and TRBJ2-1; 9 nucleotides agree with TRBD2. This CDR3 has 17 residues. The germline CDR1 and CDR2 sequences are ENHRY and SYGVKD. Unmatched junction bases numbered 13, after V lost 10 bases and J lost 0 bases. CDR3 nucleotides: TGTGCCACACGGGGTAGCGGGAGAGGAGACTCCTACAATGAGCAGTTCTTC. Translation gives CATRGSGRGDSYNEQFF.

V is TRBV5-1 and J is TRBJ2-7; 7 bases line up with TRBD2. The CDR3 is made up of 15 amino acids. V dropped 0 bases and J dropped 5; count of bases not matched to a gene: 8. Germline CDR1 and CDR2: SGHRS and YFSETQ. The CDR3 protein is CASSLAGGRMDEQYF. CDR3 DNA sequence: TGCGCCAGCAGCTTGGCGGGAGGAAGGATGGACGAGCAGTACTTC.